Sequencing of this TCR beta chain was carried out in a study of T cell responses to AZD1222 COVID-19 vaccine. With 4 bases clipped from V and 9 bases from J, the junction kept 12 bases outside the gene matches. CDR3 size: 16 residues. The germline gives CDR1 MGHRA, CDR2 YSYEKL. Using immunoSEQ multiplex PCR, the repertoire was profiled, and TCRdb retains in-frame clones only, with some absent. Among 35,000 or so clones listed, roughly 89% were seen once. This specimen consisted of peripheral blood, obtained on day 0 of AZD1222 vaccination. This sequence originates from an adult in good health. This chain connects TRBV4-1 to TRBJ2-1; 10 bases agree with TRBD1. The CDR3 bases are TGCGCCAGCAGCCGTGAGGGGACAGGGGCTTTAGGTGAGCAGTTCTTC. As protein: CASSREGTGALGEQFF.